This TCR beta chain was captured in a study of cytomegalovirus exposure and HLA in healthy donors. Overall study results and limits: It was in a later analysis that TCR association rates were seen to vary by HLA locus, highest for DRB1 and lowest for HLA-C. A link between a missense DCLRE1C variant and TCR beta V- and J-gene trimming emerged from a later analysis. The study listed around 150 cytomegalovirus-associated TCR beta chains.

V shed 3 bases, J shed 4 bases, and the junction held 6 bases outside the gene matches. Germline loops: CDR1 SGDLS, CDR2 YYNGEE. The CDR3 loop spans 15 amino acids. It was with 60 Vbeta and 13 Jbeta primers that the PCR ran. Generated by immunoSEQ multiplex PCR, the TCRdb table keeps only in-frame clones and is missing some. In the table there are about 270,000 clones, about nine tenths of which are singletons. As to this clone: As yet, its antigen is unknown.

This rearrangement joins TRBV9 to TRBJ2-5; 10 nucleotides agree with TRBD1. The clonotype comes from a man aged 40-50 years in good health and CMV-seropositive. The sequencing input was PBMCs. CDR3 bases: TGTGCCAGCAGCGCCGAGGGACAGGGGAGAGAGACCCAGTACTTC. It translates to CASSAEGQGRETQYF.